The 11 T cell receptor beta chains listed next were all sequenced from one sample in a study of post-analysis software for immune sequencing data. The study's findings and limits: Elevated frequency relative to controls characterized four or five TRBV segments in patients, TRBV5-6, TRBV5-1 and TRBV20-1 among them.

These TCRs' antigens remain unknown. Each TCR beta cDNA library carried unique molecular identifiers. TCRdb called the PCR reads again in MiXCR, with one record for every CDR3 protein. This sample has roughly 700,000 distinct CDR3 sequences, with approximately 30% found just once. The sample consisted of blood. The receptor source for this set is a girl aged 10-17 years with multiple sclerosis.

The chain recombines TRBV4-3 with TRBJ2-3; either TRBD1 or TRBD2 may fit D (5 bases each). V was trimmed by 0 bases and J by 9 bases, leaving 10 bases between them. Germline assignment: CDR1 LGHNA and CDR2 YSLEER. The CDR3 has 13 amino acids. CDR3 sequence (DNA): TGCGCCAGCAGCCAAGATTGGGGGATAACGCAGTATTTT. It codes for CASSQDWGITQYF.

Turning to this clonotype: This likely comes from a read error, as the CDR3 has no conserved phenylalanine or tryptophan at its end. The V gene is TRBV9, the J gene TRBJ2-7, with 8 bases fitting TRBD1. V was clipped by 4 bases and J by 2 bases; unmatched bases: 5. Germline CDR1 reads SGDLS; CDR2 reads YYNGEE. CDR3 length: 14 residues. CDR3 DNA: TGTGCCAGCAGCTTCCGGGACAGGCCCTACGAGCAGTACTGC. Protein product: CASSFRDRPYEQYC.

There are many counts of this clonotype. This rearrangement joins TRBV20-1 to TRBJ2-3; D perhaps matches TRBD2 (5 bases). Germline assignment: CDR1 DFQATT and CDR2 SNEGSKA (reference sequence). This CDR3 is built from 14 residues. V lost 6 bases and J lost 0, with 13 bases in between. The DNA of the CDR3 is TGCAGTGCCCCCAGGACTCTGAGCACAGATACGCAGTATTTT. Translated: CSAPRTLSTDTQYF.

This sequence joins TRBV15 and TRBJ2-5; TRBD1 or TRBD2 may be the D gene (6 bases each). The CDR3 totals 13 residues. CDR1 is LNHNV and CDR2 is YYDKDF in the germline V gene (reference sequence). V was clipped by 1 base and J by 5 bases, with 8 bases between them. The CDR3 bases are TGTGCCACCAGCAGAGTAGGGGGGGAGACCCAGTACTTC. It specifies CATSRVGGETQYF. The full variable domain, its missing parts supplied by reference TRBV15 and TRBJ2-5, is DAMVIQNPRYQVTQFGKPVTLSCSQTLNHNVMYWYQQKSSQAPKLLFHYYDKDFNNEADTPDNFQSRRPNTSFCFLDIRSPGLGDTAMYLCATSRVGGETQYFGPGTRLLVL.

At least ten counts were recorded for this clonotype. CDR3 sequence (DNA): TGCAGTGCTAGGGCGGGACTTGCAACGCAGTATTTT. This translates into CSARAGLATQYF. V usage is TRBV20-1 and J usage is TRBJ2-3; tentatively, D is TRBD2 (6 bases). Per the germline V gene, CDR1 is DFQATT and CDR2 is SNEGSKA (reference sequence). The V end was cut by 3 bases, the J end by 9 bases, with 13 bases between. This CDR3 comprises 12 residues.

V gene TRBV24-1 combines with J gene TRBJ2-5; 10 bases fit TRBD1. This CDR3 comprises 18 residues. Unmatched junction bases numbered 10, after V lost 2 bases and J lost 2 bases. CDR1 KGHDR and CDR2 SFDVKD come from the germline V gene. CDR3 nucleotide sequence: TGTGCCACCAGTGATTCCCCGGGACAGGGGCACCAACAAGAGACCCAGTACTTC. Its translation: CATSDSPGQGHQQETQYF.

This rearrangement joins TRBV7-9 to TRBJ1-1; perhaps TRBD1 as D (5 bases). Germline V gene lookup returns CDR1 SEHNR and CDR2 FQNEAQ (reference sequence). The CDR3 covers 11 residues. V lost 1 base, J lost 10 bases, and 7 bases lay in between. The CDR3 coding sequence is TGTGCCAGCAGCTTAGGGGGGGTAGCTTTCTTT. It translates to CASSLGGVAFF.

J is TRBJ1-4 and V is TRBV28; 9 nucleotides agree with TRBD1. The CDR3 extends over 15 amino acids. The V segment lost 5 bases and the J segment 8 bases; nucleotides outside the gene matches: 9. The germline V gene encodes CDR1 MDHEN and CDR2 SYDVKM. The CDR3 reads CASSPGTGWGEKLFF. CDR3 sequence (DNA): TGTGCCAGCAGTCCCGGGACAGGGTGGGGGGAAAAACTGTTTTTT.

The chain links TRBV10-2 to TRBJ2-3; perhaps TRBD2 as D (5 bases). Germline V CDR1 and CDR2: WSHSY, SAAADI. V lost 5 bases and J 3 bases, leaving 18 bases between the germline ends. This CDR3 region has 16 residues. CDR3 sequence reads: CASSWVAAEETDTQYF. CDR3 coding DNA: TGCGCCAGCAGTTGGGTGGCGGCGGAGGAGACAGATACGCAGTATTTT.

This clonotype was observed many times. The rearrangement links TRBV5-5 to TRBJ2-1; D gene ambiguous. The germline V and J ends were trimmed by 2 bases and 6 bases, with 6 bases remaining between them. The CDR3 spans 12 residues. Germline V lookup: CDR1 SGHKS, CDR2 YYEKEE (reference sequence). Written as DNA, the CDR3 is TGTGCCAGCAGCTTCAGCCCCAATGAGCAGTTCTTC. Protein product: CASSFSPNEQFF.

The chain links TRBV28 to TRBJ2-5; D may be TRBD1 (7 bases). This CDR3 has 16 residues. The V gene lost 5 bases and the J gene lost 11 bases, with 27 bases spanning the gap. CDR1 is MDHEN and CDR2 is SYDVKM in the germline V gene. The DNA for the CDR3 is TGTGCCAGCAGTCCGGGGCGCGGCAGGGGGGACAATGAGCAGTACTTC. Amino acid sequence: CASSPGRGRGDNEQYF.